Following are 23 T cell receptor beta chains from one sample sequenced in a study of blood T cell repertoires in COVID-19. Here immunoSEQ multiplex PCR was the method, and the copy in TCRdb shows in-frame clones only, minus some. The table has approximately 72,000 clones, approximately 85% seen once. Sequencing was carried out using peripheral blood. The origin of the receptors is a man between 45 and 60 years old with acute or convalescent COVID-19.

This clone came up a few times. The rearrangement links TRBV24-1 to TRBJ2-3, with D maybe TRBD2 (6 bases). The V end lost 5 bases, the J end lost 4 bases, and 15 bases lay between the germline ends. The germline V gene encodes CDR1 KGHDR and CDR2 SFDVKD. The CDR3 covers 15 residues. The CDR3 spells CATSGTGAEADTQYF. The CDR3 DNA reads as TGTGCCACCAGTGGTACGGGAGCGGAGGCAGATACGCAGTATTTT.

The V gene is TRBV7-2, the J gene TRBJ1-5, with a tentative D call TRBD1 (5 bases). Germline values: CDR1 SGHTA, CDR2 FQGNSA. The V and J ends lost 2 bases and 7 bases respectively, with 9 bases between them. The CDR3 extends over 13 amino acids. The CDR3 loop reads CASSLRGGQPQHF. The CDR3, as DNA: TGTGCCAGCAGCTTAAGGGGAGGACAGCCCCAGCATTTT.

The chain couples TRBV11-2 to TRBJ2-1, with TRBD1 matching over 8 bases. The germline CDR1 and CDR2 sequences are SGHAT and FQNNGV. This CDR3 is 18 amino acids long. Unmatched junction bases numbered 18, after V lost 5 bases and J lost 6 bases. DNA for the CDR3: TGTGCCAGCAGCGGTTTCCTCCAGGGGGCAGGGAGGAGCAATGAGCAGTTCTTC. It encodes CASSGFLQGAGRSNEQFF.

CDR3 residues: CAVYGGEKLFF. In nucleotides, the CDR3 is TGTGCGGTGTATGGCGGTGAAAAACTGTTTTTT. The chain employs TRBV28 and TRBJ1-4, with unresolved D. The CDR3 is 11 residues long. The V gene's germline CDR1 is MDHEN and CDR2 SYDVKM.

The V and J genes are TRBV3-1 (or the pseudogene TRBV3-2) and TRBJ2-3, with TRBD1 as a possible D gene (6 bases). The CDR3 is made up of 12 amino acids. V lost 11 bases and J lost 2, with 11 bases in between. CDR1 and CDR2 (germline): LGHDT, YNNKEL (reference sequence). The CDR3 sequence is CASGAPTDTQYF. CDR3 bases: TGTGCCTCAGGGGCCCCCACAGATACGCAGTATTTT.

This clone was counted once. The chain combines TRBV14 with TRBJ1-2; TRBD1 might be the D (6 bases). Looked up from germline, CDR1 is SGHDN and CDR2 is FVKESK. The CDR3 consists of 13 residues. The V end was cut by 4 bases, the J end by 5 bases, with 11 bases between. The CDR3 protein is CASSLQGGYGYTF. CDR3 bases: TGTGCCAGCAGCCTACAGGGTGGATATGGCTACACCTTC.

This rearrangement joins TRBV2 to TRBJ1-3; D may be TRBD1 (5 bases). CDR1 and CDR2 from the germline V gene are SNHLY and FYNNEI. V lost 2 bases and J lost 1, with 9 bases in between. CDR3 size: 15 residues. DNA for the CDR3: TGTGCCAGCAGTGAACCCAGGGCTTCTGGAAACACCATATATTTT. It encodes CASSEPRASGNTIYF. Full variable domain (outside the CDR3, taken from reference TRBV2 and TRBJ1-3): EPEVTQTPSHQVTQMGQEVILRCVPISNHLYFYWYRQILGQKVEFLVSFYNNEISEKSEIFDDQFSVERPDGSNFTLKIRSTKLEDSAMYFCASSEPRASGNTIYFGEGSWLTVV.

The chain couples TRBV28 to TRBJ2-7, with D possibly TRBD1 on 6 matching bases. The CDR3 consists of 14 residues. The ends were cut back, 5 bases at V and 6 bases at J, with 17 bases in the middle. The germline gives CDR1 MDHEN, CDR2 SYDVKM. The DNA for the CDR3 is TGTGCCAGCAGTCCCCGGACAGAGGAGACCGAGCAGTACTTC. Its translation is CASSPRTEETEQYF.

The rearrangement joins TRBV30 to TRBJ2-1, with a weak D call TRBD1 (7 bases). V gave up 4 bases and J gave up 2 bases, with 15 bases separating them. Germline V gene lookup returns CDR1 GTSNPN and CDR2 SVGIG (reference sequence). This CDR3 comprises 15 residues. CDR3 in DNA: TGTGCCTGGAATTCCGACAGGGAGGCCTACAATGAGCAGTTCTTC. This sequence encodes CAWNSDREAYNEQFF.

The CDR3 DNA reads as TGTGCCAGCAGCCAGATTTCCGGGACAGTTGCAACTAATGAAAAACTGTTTTTT. It translates to CASSQISGTVATNEKLFF. This chain joins TRBV7-6 and TRBJ1-4; 7 bases are a match to TRBD1. This CDR3 has 18 residues. The V segment lost 5 bases and the J segment 0 bases; nucleotides outside the gene matches: 12. Germline assignment: CDR1 SGHVS and CDR2 FNYEAQ.

The CDR3 loop is CASTGQGLVTEAFF. The CDR3 region has the DNA TGTGCCAGTACGGGTCAGGGATTGGTCACTGAAGCTTTCTTT. The rearrangement uses TRBV19 and TRBJ1-1, with D perhaps matching TRBD1 (5 bases). CDR3 length equals 14 residues. CDR1 LNHDA and CDR2 SQIVND come from the germline V gene (reference sequence). V shed 7 bases and J shed 4 bases, with 16 bases lying between them. Full variable domain (outside the CDR3, taken from reference TRBV19 and TRBJ1-1): DGGITQSPKYLFRKEGQNVTLSCEQNLNHDAMYWYRQDPGQGLRLIYYSQIVNDFQKGDIAEGYSVSREKKESFPLTVTSAQKNPTAFYLCASTGQGLVTEAFFGQGTRLTVV.

The genes are TRBV5-1 and TRBJ2-3, with 7 nucleotides matching TRBD1. The CDR3 extends over 15 amino acids. V shed 2 bases and J 3 bases; nucleotides not matched to a gene: 6. Germline V CDR1 and CDR2: SGHRS, YFSETQ. In DNA, the CDR3 is TGCGCCAGCAGCTTACAGGGGTCTATAACAGATACGCAGTATTTT. Translation: CASSLQGSITDTQYF.

This chain joins TRBV6-5 and TRBJ2-1; D is unclear. The germline V gene encodes CDR1 MNHEY and CDR2 SVGAGI. This CDR3 has 13 amino acids. V lost 8 bases and J lost 6, with 14 bases in between. This CDR3 is CASAPRWSNEQFF. CDR3 sequence (DNA): TGTGCCAGCGCGCCGCGGTGGAGCAATGAGCAGTTCTTC.

J is TRBJ2-7 and V is TRBV24-1; 8 bases line up with TRBD2. The J segment lost 3 bases and the V segment lost 8 bases, leaving 11 bases of the junction unmatched. The germline V gene encodes CDR1 KGHDR and CDR2 SFDVKD. The CDR3 runs to 15 residues. CDR3 loop: CATTHLGRDLYEQYV. The CDR3 DNA is TGTGCCACCACCCACCTCGGGAGGGACCTCTACGAGCAGTACGTC.

V gene TRBV5-1 combines with J gene TRBJ1-2; 9 bases are a match to TRBD1. The CDR3 has 16 residues. From germline, CDR1 is SGHRS and CDR2 YFSETQ. Trimming removed 0 bases from V and 3 bases from J; junction bases left unmatched: 6. CDR3: CASSLDGGQGYYGYTF. The CDR3 DNA sequence: TGCGCCAGCAGCTTGGATGGAGGACAGGGGTACTATGGCTACACCTTC.

This chain links TRBV3-1 (or the pseudogene TRBV3-2) with TRBJ2-1, with 10 nucleotides matching TRBD1. The germline CDR1 and CDR2 sequences are LGHDT and YNNKEL (reference sequence). With 7 bases clipped from V and 4 bases from J, the junction kept 7 bases outside the gene matches. The CDR3 has 15 residues. The CDR3 protein is CASTTRGQGYNEQFF. The CDR3 DNA is TGTGCCAGCACCACACGGGGACAGGGGTACAATGAGCAGTTCTTC.

The chain combines TRBV27 with TRBJ2-5, with D possibly matching TRBD1 (6 bases). Trimming left V 3 bases short and J 3 bases short, with 20 bases between. Germline lookup yields CDR1 MNHEY and CDR2 SMNVEV (reference sequence). This CDR3 region has 17 residues. The CDR3 spells CASSFTLGPGDKETQYF. Written as DNA, the CDR3 is TGTGCCAGCAGTTTTACTTTAGGTCCTGGGGACAAAGAGACCCAGTACTTC.

This clone has only a few counts. This chain links TRBV3-1 (or the pseudogene TRBV3-2) with TRBJ2-7, with D perhaps matching TRBD1 (7 bases). Trimming took 4 bases from V and 3 from J, leaving 16 bases between them. CDR3 length equals 15 residues. From germline, CDR1 is LGHDT and CDR2 YNNKEL (reference sequence). The CDR3 DNA sequence: TGTGCCAGCAGCCCATCAGGGGGGAGATTCTACGAGCAGTACGTC. This sequence encodes CASSPSGGRFYEQYV.

This clone was observed a single time. The chain employs TRBV29-1 and TRBJ1-2; perhaps TRBD1 as D (6 bases). Looked up from germline, CDR1 is SQVTM and CDR2 is ANQGSEA. V gave up 5 bases and J gave up 4 bases, with 14 bases separating them. The CDR3 has 13 amino acids. CDR3 DNA sequence: TGCAGCGTTTCCAGGGGATTAACCTATGGCTACACCTTC. Amino acid sequence: CSVSRGLTYGYTF.

The chain joins TRBV6-6 to TRBJ2-2; 8 bases match TRBD2. This CDR3 contains 14 residues. V was pared by 4 bases and J by 5 bases, with 3 bases of the junction left unmatched. Germline-derived CDR1 and CDR2 are MNHNY and SVGAGI (reference sequence). CDR3 in DNA: TGTGCCAGCAGTTCGACTAGCGTGACCGGGGAGCTGTTTTTT. Encoded protein: CASSSTSVTGELFF.

V and J are TRBV9 and TRBJ1-3, with D unclear. Between the trimmed V and J ends, which lost 5 bases and 0 bases, there was a span of 6 bases. CDR3 length equals 13 residues. Looked up from germline, CDR1 is SGDLS and CDR2 is YYNGEE. CDR3 protein: CASSLSSGNTIYF. The CDR3 nucleotides read TGTGCCAGCAGTTTGAGCTCTGGAAACACCATATATTTT.

This clone was observed a few times. Other DNA sequences in the same sample also yield this CDR3. V and J are TRBV5-1 and TRBJ2-5; the match to TRBD1 covers 9 bases. After removal of 0 bases from V and 5 bases from J, the junction contained 2 bases not matched to a gene. There are 14 residues in the CDR3. The germline CDR1 and CDR2 sequences are SGHRS and YFSETQ. CDR3 protein: CASSLEGQGETQYF. Written as DNA, the CDR3 is TGCGCCAGCAGCTTGGAGGGACAGGGTGAGACCCAGTACTTC.

V usage is TRBV6-5 and J usage is TRBJ2-7, with a possible D match to TRBD1 (6 bases). The germline V and J ends were trimmed by 4 bases and 0 bases, with 13 bases remaining between them. The CDR3 has 15 residues. Per the germline V gene, CDR1 is MNHEY and CDR2 is SVGAGI. The CDR3 sequence: CASSFSGTSSYEQYF. The DNA for the CDR3 is TGTGCCAGCAGTTTTTCCGGGACAAGCTCCTACGAGCAGTACTTC.